A single sample gave rise to the 31 T cell receptor beta chains below, sequenced in a study of cytomegalovirus exposure and HLA in healthy donors. Primers included in the PCR were 60 Vbeta and 13 Jbeta primers. The data were produced by immunoSEQ multiplex PCR, yet TCRdb's version contains in-frame clones alone and is incomplete. The table lists 150,000 to 200,000 clones, 60% to 85% of them singletons. The sample taken for sequencing was PBMCs. The receptors were gathered from a man aged 45-65 years in good health and CMV-seropositive.

This sequence joins TRBV5-1 and TRBJ1-4, with D hard to call. Trimming shortened V by 4 bases and J by 0 bases, and 7 bases separated the two germline ends. The CDR3 extends over 14 amino acids. Per the germline V gene, CDR1 is SGHRS and CDR2 is YFSETQ. CDR3 nucleotides: TGCGCCAGCAGCATTAGTGCAACTAATGAAAAACTGTTTTTT. This translates into CASSISATNEKLFF.

This chain joins TRBV4-1 and TRBJ1-4, with 7 bases identical to TRBD1. Per germline, CDR1 MGHRA and CDR2 YSYEKL. The V gene end was trimmed by 4 bases and the J gene end by 2 bases; junction bases not matched to a gene: 10. The CDR3 loop spans 17 amino acids. CDR3 coding DNA: TGCGCCAGCAGCCTAGACAGGGAGGGTGCGACTAATGAAAAACTGTTTTTT. This codes for CASSLDREGATNEKLFF.

The V and J genes are TRBV7-6 and TRBJ2-7; the D gene is possibly TRBD1 (7 bases). V was pared by 3 bases and J by 7 bases, with 16 bases between. The length of the CDR3 is 14 residues. CDR1 is SGHVS, CDR2 FNYEAQ, per germline. In DNA, the CDR3 is TGTGCCAGCAGCTTCGGGCAGGGGGGTTGGGAGCAGTACTTC. Its protein is CASSFGQGGWEQYF.

CDR3 amino acids: CASSQSFTNSYEQYF. In DNA, the CDR3 is TGTGCCAGCAGCCAATCATTCACAAACTCCTACGAGCAGTACTTC. The rearrangement uses TRBV4-2 and TRBJ2-7; no clear D. V gave up 2 bases and J gave up 0 bases, with 11 bases separating them. Germline V gene data show CDR1 as LGHNA and CDR2 as YNFKEQ. This CDR3 comprises 15 residues.

As regards this clone: The sample carries other DNA sequences with the same CDR3. The chain has TRBV7-9 and TRBJ1-6; D may be TRBD1 (5 bases). From germline, CDR1 is SEHNR and CDR2 FQNEAQ (reference sequence). V lost 5 bases to trimming and J lost 9 bases, with 20 bases between them. The CDR3 loop spans 16 amino acids. DNA of the CDR3: TGTGCCAGCAGCACGTCCGCAGGGATGGGTACTTCACCCCTCCACTTT. Protein: CASSTSAGMGTSPLHF.

The chain combines TRBV28 with TRBJ1-1, with D hard to call. Per the germline V gene, CDR1 is MDHEN and CDR2 is SYDVKM. Trimming removed 5 bases at V and 2 bases at J, with 18 bases between. This CDR3 is 16 amino acids long. The CDR3 is CASSPFPARINTEAFF. The CDR3 DNA reads TGTGCCAGCAGTCCATTCCCCGCGCGGATTAACACTGAAGCTTTCTTT. The variable domain in full, with the rest retrieved from reference TRBV28 and TRBJ1-1, is DVKVTQSSRYLVKRTGEKVFLECVQDMDHENMFWYRQDPGLGLRLIYFSYDVKMKEKGDIPEGYSVSREKKERFSLILESASTNQTSMYLCASSPFPARINTEAFFGQGTRLTVV.

The CDR3 region has the DNA TGTGCCAGCAGCGGATCTTACAGGGATCCCACAGATACGCAGTATTTT. Its translation: CASSGSYRDPTDTQYF. This chain links TRBV5-6 with TRBJ2-3, with a possible D match to TRBD1 (6 bases). Germline-derived CDR1 and CDR2 are SGHDT and YYEEEE. This CDR3 contains 16 residues. V was trimmed by 4 bases and J by 2 bases, leaving 17 bases between them.

The chain uses TRBV7-9 and TRBJ2-7; 10 bases fit TRBD1. Germline V CDR1 and CDR2: SEHNR, FQNEAQ (reference sequence). The J segment lost 3 bases and the V segment lost 5 bases, leaving 4 bases of the junction unmatched. The CDR3 has 14 residues. In DNA, the CDR3 is TGTGCCAGCAGCGCAGGGACAGGGGACTACGAGCAGTACTTC. This encodes CASSAGTGDYEQYF.

This clone turned up a few times. The V call is TRBV2, the J call TRBJ2-2; 8 nucleotides align to TRBD1. From germline, CDR1 is SNHLY and CDR2 FYNNEI. The CDR3 is 15 amino acids. V gave up 4 bases and J gave up 4 bases; unmatched junction bases: 5. The CDR3 spells CASSGGQGATGELFF. The DNA for the CDR3 is TGTGCCAGCAGTGGGGGGCAGGGGGCCACCGGGGAGCTGTTTTTT.

The chain employs TRBV20-1 and TRBJ2-1; 7 positions match TRBD1. Looked up from germline, CDR1 is DFQATT and CDR2 is SNEGSKA (reference sequence). CDR3 size: 10 residues. CDR3 sequence: CRTGANEQFF. The CDR3 DNA follows: TGCAGAACAGGGGCCAATGAGCAGTTCTTC.

This clone was counted a few times. J is TRBJ1-2 and V is TRBV30; D unresolved. CDR3 length: 12 amino acids. Trimming shortened V by 2 bases and J by 2 bases, and 6 bases separated the two germline ends. CDR1 and CDR2 from the germline V gene are GTSNPN and SVGIG (reference sequence). The CDR3 coding sequence is TGTGCCTGGAGTCCGGGAAACTATGGCTACACCTTC. As protein: CAWSPGNYGYTF.

The rearrangement uses TRBV9 and TRBJ1-4; a possible D gene is TRBD1 (6 bases). Germline values: CDR1 SGDLS, CDR2 YYNGEE. V was cut by 4 bases and J by 0 bases, with 7 bases left in between. The CDR3 loop spans 14 amino acids. The CDR3 loop reads CASSWTATNEKLFF. The CDR3 DNA follows: TGTGCCAGCAGCTGGACAGCAACTAATGAAAAACTGTTTTTT.

The rearrangement joins TRBV4-1 to TRBJ1-4; 8 bases are shared with TRBD1. Looked up from germline, CDR1 is MGHRA and CDR2 is YSYEKL. V trimming: 1 base; J trimming: 5 bases; junction bases outside the gene matches: 0. The CDR3 consists of 14 residues. The CDR3 sequence: CASSQGDRNEKLFF. The CDR3, as DNA: TGCGCCAGCAGCCAAGGGGACAGGAATGAAAAACTGTTTTTT.

The chain links TRBV4-1 to TRBJ2-7; maybe TRBD2 (6 bases). V was cut by 2 bases and J by 6 bases, with 17 bases left in between. The length of the CDR3 is 15 residues. The germline V gene encodes CDR1 MGHRA and CDR2 YSYEKL. The CDR3 here is CASSQQPGLSPEQYF. For the CDR3, the DNA is TGCGCCAGCAGCCAACAGCCGGGACTTTCGCCCGAGCAGTACTTC.

The CDR3 DNA is TGCGCCAGCGGACGGGGGGAAATATACAATGAGCAGTTCTTC. It specifies CASGRGEIYNEQFF. The chain joins TRBV5-1 to TRBJ2-1, with 7 bases identical to TRBD2. CDR3 length: 14 residues. CDR1 SGHRS and CDR2 YFSETQ come from the germline V gene. V was pared by 7 bases and J by 4 bases, with 8 bases of the junction left unmatched. Supplemented by reference TRBV5-1 and TRBJ2-1, the full variable domain reads KAGVTQTPRYLIKTRGQQVTLSCSPISGHRSVSWYQQTPGQGLQFLFEYFSETQRNKGNFPGRFSGRQFSNSRSEMNVSTLELGDSALYLCASGRGEIYNEQFFGPGTRLTVL.

This clone was detected once. The chain has TRBV2 and TRBJ1-6, with D perhaps TRBD1 (6 bases). CDR1 and CDR2 from the germline V gene are SNHLY and FYNNEI. V lost 5 bases and J 4 bases, leaving 12 bases between the germline ends. This CDR3 is built from 15 residues. The CDR3 spells CASSSGQFYNSPLHF. CDR3 DNA sequence: TGTGCCAGCAGTAGCGGACAGTTTTATAATTCACCCCTCCACTTT.

The rearrangement joins TRBV2 to TRBJ1-5, with D perhaps matching TRBD1 (6 bases). Trimming left V 6 bases short and J 6 bases short, with 18 bases between. The CDR3 has 15 residues. Germline lookup yields CDR1 SNHLY and CDR2 FYNNEI. CDR3 sequence (DNA): TGTGCCAGCAGCGCCGACAGGCTAGTGCGTCAGCCCCAGCATTTT. Translating gives CASSADRLVRQPQHF.

The V gene is TRBV11-3, the J gene TRBJ2-5; TRBD1 matches 9 bases. Germline loops: CDR1 SGHNT, CDR2 YENEEA. The length of the CDR3 is 17 residues. The J segment lost 5 bases and the V segment lost 5 bases, leaving 15 bases of the junction unmatched. The CDR3, as DNA: TGTGCCAGCAGCGGTACAACCAGAACAGGGGGCTTGGAGACCCAGTACTTC. It encodes CASSGTTRTGGLETQYF. Based on the CDR3 plus reference TRBV11-3 and TRBJ2-5, the full variable domain is EAGVVQSPRYKIIEKKQPVAFWCNPISGHNTLYWYLQNLGQGPELLIRYENEEAVDDSQLPKDRFSAERLKGVDSTLKIQPAELGDSAVYLCASSGTTRTGGLETQYFGPGTRLLVL.

This rearrangement joins TRBV7-9 to TRBJ1-1, with 11 positions matching TRBD1. Germline V gene data show CDR1 as SEHNR and CDR2 as FQNEAQ (reference sequence). The CDR3 spans 14 residues. V lost 7 bases and J lost 5; bases outside the gene matches: 6. The CDR3 loop is CASTPDRGRTEAFF. For the CDR3, the DNA is TGTGCCAGCACCCCGGACAGGGGGCGTACTGAAGCTTTCTTT. The entire variable domain, with the rest obtained from reference TRBV7-9 and TRBJ1-1, is as follows: DTGVSQNPRHKITKRGQNVTFRCDPISEHNRLYWYRQTLGQGPEFLTYFQNEAQLEKSRLLSDRFSAERPKGSFSTLEIQRTEQGDSAMYLCASTPDRGRTEAFFGQGTRLTVV.

This chain uses TRBV27 with TRBJ2-7; a possible D gene is TRBD2 (6 bases). Germline V gene sequence: CDR1 MNHEY, CDR2 SMNVEV (reference sequence). The V gene lost 2 bases and the J gene lost 6 bases, with 8 bases spanning the gap. The CDR3 is 12 residues long. CDR3 residues: CASSLGGSEQYF. As DNA, the CDR3 is TGTGCCAGCAGTTTAGGGGGGTCCGAGCAGTACTTC.

This clone came up a few times. The sample carries other DNA sequences with the same CDR3. The chain joins TRBV7-2 to TRBJ1-4; 8 nucleotides match TRBD1. The CDR3 is 15 amino acids. With V trimmed by 2 bases and J by 4 bases, 3 bases remained unmatched. Germline CDR1 SGHTA, CDR2 FQGNSA. CDR3 DNA: TGTGCCAGCAGCTTACAGGGGGCGCTTAATGAAAAACTGTTTTTT. Translation gives CASSLQGALNEKLFF.

The V and J genes are TRBV5-1 and TRBJ2-2; 9 bases fit TRBD2. V shed 0 bases, J shed 1 base, and the junction held 7 bases outside the gene matches. CDR1 and CDR2 (germline): SGHRS, YFSETQ. The CDR3 covers 18 residues. The DNA of the CDR3 is TGCGCCAGCAGCTTGGAAGGTAGCGGGGGCCAGAACACCGGGGAGCTGTTTTTT. As protein: CASSLEGSGGQNTGELFF.

The chain joins TRBV5-1 to TRBJ1-2; D possibly corresponds to TRBD1 (5 bases). CDR1 SGHRS and CDR2 YFSETQ come from the germline V gene. Trimming took off 1 base at V and 6 bases at J, with 13 bases between the two ends. This CDR3 is 14 amino acids long. CDR3 sequence: CASSLRGGTHGYTF. CDR3 DNA sequence: TGCGCCAGCAGCTTGCGGGGAGGGACCCATGGCTACACCTTC.

This chain joins TRBV12-2 and TRBJ2-7; the table assigns TRBD2, which was not confirmed against the DNA. TRBV12-2 is labeled a pseudogene. CDR3 size: 18 residues. The CDR3 sequence is CASRPIRGGRRRSYEQYF. CDR3 in DNA: TGTGCAAGTCGCCCGATACGGGGGGGGCGTCGGCGCTCCTACGAGCAGTACTTC.

This chain links TRBV4-3 with TRBJ1-3; 9 positions match TRBD1. V lost 0 bases and J lost 10; bases outside the gene matches: 4. The germline gives CDR1 LGHNA, CDR2 YSLEER. The CDR3 contains 14 residues. The CDR3 loop is CASSQDPGQGTIYF. The CDR3 DNA sequence: TGCGCCAGCAGCCAAGACCCCGGACAGGGGACCATATATTTT.

This chain links TRBV28 with TRBJ2-7; weak D call: TRBD2 (5 bases). Germline V CDR1 and CDR2: MDHEN, SYDVKM. This CDR3 has 12 residues. V dropped 7 bases and J dropped 0 bases, with 7 bases sitting between them. In DNA, the CDR3 is TGTGCCAGCATAGGGAGCTCCTACGAGCAGTACTTC. Its translation: CASIGSSYEQYF.

V is TRBV19 and J is TRBJ1-2; TRBD1 agrees at 9 bases. CDR3 length equals 16 residues. The ends lost 6 bases at V and 4 bases at J; junction bases unmatched: 12. Germline CDR1 LNHDA, CDR2 SQIVND (reference sequence). CDR3 in DNA: TGTGCCAGTAGCCCAAAAGGGACAGGGTGGTCCTATGGCTACACCTTC. It encodes CASSPKGTGWSYGYTF.

This clone has just one count. The rearrangement uses TRBV7-9 and TRBJ2-7; D unresolved. The germline V and J ends were trimmed by 4 bases and 9 bases, with 10 bases remaining between them. The V gene's germline CDR1 is SEHNR and CDR2 FQNEAQ (reference sequence). The CDR3 extends over 11 amino acids. This CDR3 is CASSSGVVQYF. The CDR3 DNA sequence: TGTGCCAGCAGCTCCGGTGTAGTGCAGTACTTC. The variable domain in full, completed from reference TRBV7-9 and TRBJ2-7, reads DTGVSQNPRHKITKRGQNVTFRCDPISEHNRLYWYRQTLGQGPEFLTYFQNEAQLEKSRLLSDRFSAERPKGSFSTLEIQRTEQGDSAMYLCASSSGVVQYFGPGTRLTVT.

The rearrangement joins TRBV5-1 to TRBJ1-2; 9 bases map to TRBD1. Germline V gene data show CDR1 as SGHRS and CDR2 as YFSETQ. The CDR3 length is 15 residues. V was clipped by 3 bases and J by 2 bases; unmatched bases: 5. In nucleotides, the CDR3 is TGCGCCAGCAGCTCCTCCGGGACAGGGAACTATGGCTACACCTTC. Translation gives CASSSSGTGNYGYTF.

The rearrangement links TRBV29-1 to TRBJ2-6, with D perhaps TRBD1 (6 bases). This CDR3 region has 16 residues. Germline V lookup: CDR1 SQVTM, CDR2 ANQGSEA. The ends were cut back, 7 bases at V and 0 bases at J, with 16 bases in the middle. CDR3 DNA sequence: TGCAGCGCATTCCGGGACACGGACTCTGGGGCCAACGTCCTGACTTTC. Its protein is CSAFRDTDSGANVLTF.

The J gene is TRBJ2-7, the V gene TRBV2; D ambiguous. The germline V gene has CDR1 SNHLY and CDR2 FYNNEI. The length of the CDR3 is 12 residues. V dropped 2 bases and J dropped 4 bases, with 6 bases sitting between them. CDR3 protein: CASSEQNYEQYF. The CDR3 region has the DNA TGTGCCAGCAGTGAACAGAATTACGAGCAGTACTTC.